These T cell receptor beta chains were read from a single sample in a study of technical replicates of blood from a few donors. TCRdb's table, derived via immunoSEQ multiplex PCR, lists solely in-frame clones and lacks some. This table has fewer than 90,000 clones, around 94% appearing once. The sample comprised T cells isolated from PBMCs. These receptors originate from a human donor in good health. The CDR3 runs from the conserved cysteine through the conserved F or W. The order of the fields is V gene, J gene, CDR3 protein.

V gene: TRBV30
J gene: TRBJ2-1
CDR3 protein: CAWSADFYSLNEQFF

V gene: TRBV5-1
J gene: TRBJ2-3
CDR3 protein: CASSPGLTADTQYF

V gene: TRBV6-5
J gene: TRBJ2-2
CDR3 protein: CASSYSGGLNTGELFF

V gene: TRBV27
J gene: TRBJ2-3
CDR3 protein: CASSQRQGIDTQYF

V gene: TRBV15
J gene: TRBJ1-2
CDR3 protein: CATSRGQGAGYGYTF

V gene: TRBV5-6
J gene: TRBJ2-1
CDR3 protein: CASSLVVTGRVDDEQFF

V gene: TRBV15
J gene: TRBJ1-1
CDR3 protein: CATGGGMNTEAFF

V gene: TRBV9
J gene: TRBJ2-2
CDR3 protein: CASSVVGGRGSGELFF

V gene: TRBV29-1
J gene: TRBJ2-7
CDR3 protein: CSVDRGSTSEQYF

V gene: TRBV10-3
J gene: TRBJ1-2
CDR3 protein: CAISGDRGTVTGGYTF

V gene: TRBV9
J gene: TRBJ2-2
CDR3 protein: CASSVEGGGELFF

V gene: TRBV29-1
J gene: TRBJ2-7
CDR3 protein: CSVPWAGGEGQYF

V gene: TRBV11-1
J gene: TRBJ2-5
CDR3 protein: CASGDFQETQYF

V gene: TRBV19
J gene: TRBJ2-1
CDR3 protein: CASSVQDSLYNEQFF

V gene: TRBV4-2
J gene: TRBJ2-7
CDR3 protein: CASSQDSAGPYEQYF

V gene: TRBV19
J gene: TRBJ2-7
CDR3 protein: CASSMRITGLAGNDKGYEQYF

V gene: TRBV6-4
J gene: TRBJ1-2
CDR3 protein: CASRTDRGTYGYTF

V gene: TRBV5-6
J gene: TRBJ2-7
CDR3 protein: CASSLPSTEQYF

V gene: TRBV28
J gene: TRBJ1-5
CDR3 protein: CASSLDAGSNQPQHF

V gene: TRBV13
J gene: TRBJ2-1
CDR3 protein: CASSFPEGAYNEQFF

V gene: TRBV6-6
J gene: TRBJ2-7
CDR3 protein: CASSYSTSGREEQYF

V gene: TRBV6-5
J gene: TRBJ1-2
CDR3 protein: CASRRTGGDYYGYTF

V gene: TRBV10-3
J gene: TRBJ1-3
CDR3 protein: CAIRVQGYAAGNTIYF

V gene: TRBV7-9
J gene: TRBJ2-1
CDR3 protein: CASSLVSAGGWNEQFF

V gene: TRBV18
J gene: TRBJ1-3
CDR3 protein: CASSPLGAGNTIYF

V gene: TRBV7-2
J gene: TRBJ2-3
CDR3 protein: CASRRTSGRSYTDTQYF

V gene: TRBV28
J gene: TRBJ1-1
CDR3 protein: CASSTNLGTVEAFF

V gene: TRBV27
J gene: TRBJ1-5
CDR3 protein: CASSFFGTGALNQPQHF

V gene: TRBV7-3
J gene: TRBJ2-1
CDR3 protein: CASSFHGTSGRNEQFF

V gene: TRBV27
J gene: TRBJ2-3
CDR3 protein: CASSWGGLYTDTQYF

V gene: TRBV6-4
J gene: TRBJ1-2
CDR3 protein: CASSDGTGANYGYTF

V gene: TRBV6-5
J gene: TRBJ1-3
CDR3 protein: CASRTSPNSGNTIYF

V gene: TRBV9
J gene: TRBJ2-7
CDR3 protein: CASSEGRDEQYF

V gene: TRBV10-3
J gene: TRBJ2-3
CDR3 protein: CAISSASGRSIDTQYF

V gene: TRBV5-6
J gene: TRBJ1-5
CDR3 protein: CASSRWGRYQPQHF

V gene: TRBV4-1
J gene: TRBJ2-7
CDR3 protein: CASSQMGQGPYEQYF

V gene: TRBV5-6
J gene: TRBJ2-5
CDR3 protein: CASSFYGGGETQYF

V gene: TRBV14
J gene: TRBJ1-1
CDR3 protein: CASSLIRQLNTEAFF

V gene: TRBV4-1
J gene: TRBJ1-1
CDR3 protein: CASSFRTGGTEAFF

V gene: TRBV10-3
J gene: TRBJ2-2
CDR3 protein: CAISEGEQGLFF

V gene: TRBV5-6
J gene: TRBJ2-7
CDR3 protein: CASSRRGGSEQYF

V gene: TRBV18
J gene: TRBJ1-5
CDR3 protein: CASSRSGSNQPQHF

V gene: TRBV30
J gene: TRBJ1-1
CDR3 protein: CAWSRTYRDTEAFF

V gene: TRBV10-3
J gene: TRBJ1-5
CDR3 protein: CAISESGGGGNQPQHF

V gene: TRBV4-1
J gene: TRBJ2-2
CDR3 protein: CASSQARRELFF

V gene: TRBV7-6
J gene: TRBJ2-1
CDR3 protein: CASSPETSAYNEQFF

V gene: TRBV6-5
J gene: TRBJ2-7
CDR3 protein: CASSFTAGDGYEQYF